This T cell receptor (beta chain) was sequenced in a study of blood T cell repertoires in COVID-19. Germline V gene lookup returns CDR1 LNHDA and CDR2 SQIVND (reference sequence). V was pared by 6 bases and J by 4 bases, with 15 bases between. The CDR3 consists of 14 residues. Clones were read by immunoSEQ multiplex PCR, and TCRdb kept only the in-frame ones, dropping some. The sample consists of approximately 150,000 clones, 88% of them appearing once. V is TRBV19 and J is TRBJ1-1; D may be TRBD1 (5 bases). The source is a man aged 50 to 60 who had recovered from COVID-19. Sequencing used peripheral blood. The CDR3 DNA reads as TGTGCCAGTAGCCGCGGCGGGGGGTTCACTGAAGCTTTCTTT. Translated, it gives CASSRGGGFTEAFF.